The next 15 T cell receptor beta chains were all read from a single sample in a study of blood T cell repertoires in COVID-19. Profiled with immunoSEQ multiplex PCR; TCRdb holds only in-frame clones, not every one. The top ten hold 16% of the sample, which has fewer than 130,000 clones, 82% seen once. The sample comprised peripheral blood. Every receptor here comes from a woman aged 60 to 75 with acute or convalescent COVID-19.

CDR3 bases: TGTGCCAGCAGCTTACTTCGGGCTGGAAACACCATATATTTT. It specifies CASSLLRAGNTIYF. This chain links TRBV11-3 with TRBJ1-3; D is undetermined. Per the germline V gene, CDR1 is SGHNT and CDR2 is YENEEA. This CDR3 region has 14 residues. The V gene lost 2 bases and the J gene lost 2 bases, with 7 bases spanning the gap. The full variable domain, rest sourced from reference TRBV11-3 and TRBJ1-3, is EAGVVQSPRYKIIEKKQPVAFWCNPISGHNTLYWYLQNLGQGPELLIRYENEEAVDDSQLPKDRFSAERLKGVDSTLKIQPAELGDSAVYLCASSLLRAGNTIYFGEGSWLTVV.

This clone was seen more than once but under ten times. The rearrangement joins TRBV11-2 to TRBJ2-5; the D gene is possibly TRBD2 (6 bases). The V end was cut by 4 bases, the J end by 3 bases, with 15 bases between. CDR1 and CDR2 (germline): SGHAT, FQNNGV. CDR3 size: 15 residues. CDR3: CASSSGVAEKETQYF. The CDR3 coding sequence is TGTGCCAGCAGCTCTGGCGTAGCGGAAAAAGAGACCCAGTACTTC.

This sequence joins TRBV30 and TRBJ1-2, with unresolved D. The V gene's germline CDR1 is GTSNPN and CDR2 SVGIG (reference sequence). V dropped 2 bases and J dropped 4 bases, with 14 bases sitting between them. The CDR3 is 14 amino acids. CDR3 loop: CAWSTNRGGYGYTF. CDR3 sequence (DNA): TGTGCCTGGAGTACTAATCGGGGTGGCTATGGCTACACCTTC.

This clone was seen once. The rearrangement links TRBV15 to TRBJ2-1, with 7 bases identical to TRBD1. J gave up 4 bases and V 1 base, and 7 bases lay outside the gene matches. Germline values: CDR1 LNHNV, CDR2 YYDKDF (reference sequence). This CDR3 has 16 amino acids. The CDR3 bases are TGTGCCACCAGCAGAGCGACAGGGCTTGATTACAATGAGCAGTTCTTC. The encoded protein is CATSRATGLDYNEQFF. The full variable domain, completed using reference TRBV15 and TRBJ2-1, is DAMVIQNPRYQVTQFGKPVTLSCSQTLNHNVMYWYQQKSSQAPKLLFHYYDKDFNNEADTPDNFQSRRPNTSFCFLDIRSPGLGDTAMYLCATSRATGLDYNEQFFGPGTRLTVL.

The chain carries TRBV10-1 and TRBJ1-5; D is ambiguous. Between the trimmed V and J ends, which lost 10 bases and 7 bases, there was a span of 17 bases. Germline loops: CDR1 WNHNN, CDR2 SYGVQD (reference sequence). This CDR3 contains 13 residues. CDR3 in amino acids: CATQAGRVQPQHF. The CDR3 coding sequence is TGCGCCACCCAGGCAGGCAGAGTACAGCCCCAGCATTTT.

The rearrangement joins TRBV24-1 to TRBJ1-2; 7 bases align to TRBD1. V was pared by 6 bases and J by 8 bases, with 14 bases of the junction left unmatched. Germline CDR1 and CDR2: KGHDR and SFDVKD. This CDR3 contains 15 residues. The CDR3 region has the DNA TGTGCCACCAGTCCTTCCGGTCCTACAGGGGACGGCTACACCTTC. Its protein product is CATSPSGPTGDGYTF.

V usage is TRBV7-3 and J usage is TRBJ2-1; 7 bases are a match to TRBD1. Germline V lookup: CDR1 SGHTA, CDR2 FQGTGA. The ends lost 4 bases at V and 9 bases at J; junction bases unmatched: 6. CDR3 length: 13 residues. The CDR3 DNA is TGTGCCAGCAGCTCTACAGGGGTTGGTGAGCAGTTCTTC. It codes for CASSSTGVGEQFF.

V gene TRBV5-1 combines with J gene TRBJ2-7, with 8 bases that match TRBD2. This CDR3 has 14 amino acids. V lost 10 bases and J lost 2; bases outside the gene matches: 11. The germline V gene encodes CDR1 SGHRS and CDR2 YFSETQ. As DNA, the CDR3 is TGCGCCCCCCGCCCGGGGGGGGGCACCTACGAGCAGTACTTC. This gives the protein CAPRPGGGTYEQYF.

V gene TRBV7-3 combines with J gene TRBJ1-1; D unclear. The CDR3 has 14 amino acids. V dropped 6 bases and J dropped 2 bases, with 13 bases sitting between them. Germline V gene lookup returns CDR1 SGHTA and CDR2 FQGTGA. The DNA of the CDR3 is TGTGCCAGCAGTACCTATGGTGTCAACACTGAAGCTTTCTTT. Encoded protein: CASSTYGVNTEAFF.

Here the CDR3 reads CAWSVQSIVQETQYF. In nucleotides, the CDR3 is TGTGCCTGGAGTGTACAGAGCATAGTACAAGAGACCCAGTACTTC. J is TRBJ2-5 and V is TRBV30; D gene ambiguous. CDR3 length: 15 residues. CDR1 and CDR2 (germline): GTSNPN, SVGIG (reference sequence). V lost 0 bases to trimming and J lost 2 bases, with 13 bases between them. Combining the CDR3 with reference TRBV30 and TRBJ2-5 gives the whole variable domain SQTIHQWPATLVQPVGSPLSLECTVEGTSNPNLYWYRQAAGRGLQLLFYSVGIGQISSEVPQNLSASRPQDRQFILSSKKLLLSDSGFYLCAWSVQSIVQETQYFGPGTRLLVL.

The chain employs TRBV9 and TRBJ2-7, with TRBD2 matching 11 bases. In germline, CDR1 is SGDLS, CDR2 YYNGEE. This CDR3 has 15 amino acids. V was clipped by 0 bases and J by 5 bases; unmatched bases: 4. The CDR3 here is CASSVELAGGHEQYF. The CDR3 nucleotides are TGTGCCAGCAGCGTAGAGCTAGCGGGGGGCCACGAGCAGTACTTC.

The CDR3 reads CASSLSQRSGYTF. The CDR3 nucleotides are TGTGCCAGCAGTTTATCCCAACGGAGTGGCTACACCTTC. This chain connects TRBV27 to TRBJ1-2, with D uncertain. Germline CDR1 and CDR2: MNHEY and SMNVEV (reference sequence). The length of the CDR3 is 13 residues. The V end was cut by 0 bases, the J end by 7 bases, with 9 bases between.

The V and J genes are TRBV6-2 or TRBV6-3 and TRBJ1-5, with TRBD1 matching over 12 bases. The germline CDR1 and CDR2 sequences are MNHEY and SVGEGT. The V and J ends lost 6 bases and 9 bases, in that order; junction bases with no gene match: 9. The CDR3 is made up of 15 amino acids. The CDR3 coding sequence is TGTGCCAGCAGCCGCGGGACAGGGGGCGTTTGGCCCCAGCATTTT. Protein: CASSRGTGGVWPQHF.

V usage is TRBV12-5 and J usage is TRBJ2-3, with 10 bases fitting TRBD2. Germline CDR1 reads LGHNT; CDR2 reads FRNRAP. Germline trimming cut 6 bases from V and 7 bases from J; bases unmatched to any gene: 19. The CDR3 is 18 amino acids. CDR3 bases: TGTGCTAGTGGCTCACTAGCGGGACGACTTCTAACACGAAATACGCAGTATTTT. Protein: CASGSLAGRLLTRNTQYF.

V and J are TRBV5-1 and TRBJ2-1, with 11 positions matching TRBD2. CDR1 is SGHRS and CDR2 is YFSETQ in the germline V gene. After removal of 3 bases from V and 0 bases from J, the junction contained 2 bases not matched to a gene. This CDR3 comprises 16 residues. CDR3 residues: CASSSSGGSSYNEQFF. Here the CDR3 DNA reads TGCGCCAGCAGCTCTAGCGGGGGGAGCTCCTACAATGAGCAGTTCTTC. The whole variable domain, filled in from reference TRBV5-1 and TRBJ2-1, reads KAGVTQTPRYLIKTRGQQVTLSCSPISGHRSVSWYQQTPGQGLQFLFEYFSETQRNKGNFPGRFSGRQFSNSRSEMNVSTLELGDSALYLCASSSSGGSSYNEQFFGPGTRLTVL.